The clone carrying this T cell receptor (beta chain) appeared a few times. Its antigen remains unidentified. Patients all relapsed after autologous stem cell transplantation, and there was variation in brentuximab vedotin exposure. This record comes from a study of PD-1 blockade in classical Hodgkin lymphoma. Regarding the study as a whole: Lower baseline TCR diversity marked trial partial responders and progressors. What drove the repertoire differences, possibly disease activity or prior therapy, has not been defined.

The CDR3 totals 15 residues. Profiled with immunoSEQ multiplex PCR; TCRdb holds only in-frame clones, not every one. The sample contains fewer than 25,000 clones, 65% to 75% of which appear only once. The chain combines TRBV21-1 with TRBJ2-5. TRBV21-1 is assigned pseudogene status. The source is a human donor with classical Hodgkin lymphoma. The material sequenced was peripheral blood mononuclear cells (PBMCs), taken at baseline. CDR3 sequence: CASSKLPGAEETQYF. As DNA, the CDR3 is TGTGCCAGCAGCAAATTACCGGGGGCCGAAGAGACCCAGTACTTC.